This TCR beta chain was captured in a study of early T cells in non-severe SARS-CoV-2 infection. The overall study: Sequencing was performed on bulk RNA from unsorted whole blood, leaving chains unpaired.

This CDR3 has 12 amino acids. V lost 2 bases and J lost 7, with 9 bases in between. The V gene's germline CDR1 is MDHEN and CDR2 SYDVKM. This clonotype was detected a few times. Its specificity is not known. Separate cDNA molecules each had unique molecular identifiers attached to them. TCRdb re-called the 5' RACE reads through MiXCR, storing one row per CDR3 protein. The sample consists of approximately 90,000 distinct CDR3 sequences, roughly 12% of them appearing once. Findings and caveats of the study: Reliance on VDJdb matching favored anti-spike CD8 responses; private and CD4 specificities were missed.

The TCR comes from an adult who was a healthcare worker with PCR-confirmed SARS-CoV-2 infection or an uninfected control (not recorded which). The rearrangement joins TRBV28 to TRBJ2-7; a weak D match, TRBD1 (5 bases). Source: whole blood, taken at baseline. As DNA, the CDR3 is TGTGCCAGCAGTTTACTGGGGCGGGAGCAGTACTTC. Its protein product is CASSLLGREQYF.